The 31 T cell receptor beta chains below all came from one sample that was sequenced in a study of blood T cell repertoires in COVID-19. Assay used: immunoSEQ multiplex PCR; TCRdb lists only in-frame clones, some missing. The sample yields about 260,000 clones, approximately 90% seen once. Sequences were obtained from peripheral blood. The receptors come from a woman between 45 and 65 years old who had recovered from COVID-19.

V gene TRBV25-1 combines with J gene TRBJ2-3; 10 nucleotides line up with TRBD1. The CDR3 contains 17 residues. CDR1 MGHDK and CDR2 SYGVNS come from the germline V gene. The V gene end was trimmed by 4 bases and the J gene end by 2 bases; junction bases not matched to a gene: 9. The CDR3 is CASSGSDRGKHTDTQYF. CDR3 bases: TGTGCCAGCAGTGGTTCGGACAGGGGGAAACACACAGATACGCAGTATTTT. The whole variable domain, filled in from reference TRBV25-1 and TRBJ2-3, reads EADIYQTPRYLVIGTGKKITLECSQTMGHDKMYWYQQDPGMELHLIHYSYGVNSTEKGDLSSESTVSRIRTEHFPLTLESARPSHTSQYLCASSGSDRGKHTDTQYFGPGTRLTVL.

V usage is TRBV11-2 and J usage is TRBJ2-1; TRBD1 is a possible D gene (6 bases). The CDR3 covers 15 residues. Germline CDR1 and CDR2: SGHAT and FQNNGV. Trimming removed 4 bases at V and 3 bases at J, with 13 bases between. CDR3 in DNA: TGTGCCAGCAGCTCCCGACAGGTCGGCTACAATGAGCAGTTCTTC. Protein sequence: CASSSRQVGYNEQFF.

The chain links TRBV27 to TRBJ2-3; weak D call: TRBD1 (5 bases). From germline, CDR1 is MNHEY and CDR2 SMNVEV (reference sequence). The CDR3 sequence is 16 residues long. Trimming took off 2 bases at V and 2 bases at J, with 14 bases between the two ends. This CDR3 reads CASSLAGQMFTDTQYF. The CDR3 DNA is TGTGCCAGCAGTTTAGCCGGACAAATGTTCACAGATACGCAGTATTTT.

The chain couples TRBV13 to TRBJ2-7; maybe TRBD1 (5 bases). CDR3 length equals 13 residues. Trimming stripped 5 bases from V and 3 bases from J, with 11 bases between. The germline CDR1 and CDR2 sequences are PRHDT and FYEKMQ (reference sequence). The CDR3 loop is CASSRGADYEQYF. DNA for the CDR3: TGTGCCAGCAGCCGTGGGGCGGACTACGAGCAGTACTTC.

The rearrangement uses TRBV11-2 and TRBJ1-2; no clear D gene. Germline loops: CDR1 SGHAT, CDR2 FQNNGV. Trimming pared 2 bases from V and 7 bases from J, leaving 8 bases between. This CDR3 has 12 residues. The CDR3 DNA is TGTGCCAGCAGCTTAACGGGAACTGGCTACACCTTC. This gives the protein CASSLTGTGYTF.

V usage is TRBV4-2 and J usage is TRBJ1-1; tentative D call: TRBD1 (6 bases). Germline CDR1 LGHNA, CDR2 YNFKEQ. V was trimmed by 0 bases and J by 1 base, leaving 15 bases between them. The CDR3 length is 17 residues. CDR3 residues: CASSQDSQGMGNTEAFF. The CDR3 nucleotides are TGTGCCAGCAGCCAAGATTCCCAGGGGATGGGGAACACTGAAGCTTTCTTT.

The chain has TRBV6-4 and TRBJ2-7; 13 bases fit TRBD2. The CDR3 spans 15 residues. Germline V CDR1 and CDR2: MRHNA, SNTAGT. The V segment lost 4 bases and the J segment 6 bases; nucleotides outside the gene matches: 6. The CDR3 loop is CASSAQGLAGSEQYF. CDR3 DNA: TGTGCCAGCAGTGCCCAGGGACTAGCGGGGAGCGAGCAGTACTTC.

The chain employs TRBV4-2 and TRBJ1-1; D remains ambiguous. The V end lost 0 bases, the J end lost 9 bases, and 20 bases lay between the germline ends. This CDR3 spans 16 amino acids. Looked up from germline, CDR1 is LGHNA and CDR2 is YNFKEQ. The CDR3 loop reads CASSQDTYIYREKAFF. CDR3 sequence (DNA): TGTGCCAGCAGCCAAGACACCTACATCTACCGGGAAAAAGCTTTCTTT.

This sequence joins TRBV4-1 and TRBJ1-1; a weak D match, TRBD1 (5 bases). Trimming took 0 bases from V and 4 from J, leaving 15 bases between them. The CDR3 runs 16 residues. The V gene's germline CDR1 is MGHRA and CDR2 YSYEKL. CDR3 residues: CASSQDLRQTFTEAFF. In nucleotides, the CDR3 is TGCGCCAGCAGCCAAGATCTCCGACAGACTTTCACTGAAGCTTTCTTT.

This chain joins TRBV7-3 and TRBJ2-2, with 7 positions matching TRBD1. The CDR3 totals 15 residues. Trimming cost V 3 bases and J 2 bases; bases outside gene matches: 3. Germline V gene sequence: CDR1 SGHTA, CDR2 FQGTGA. Here the CDR3 reads CASSLAGGNTGELFF. CDR3 coding DNA: TGTGCCAGCAGCTTGGCAGGGGGAAACACCGGGGAGCTGTTTTTT.

The chain recombines TRBV28 with TRBJ2-7, with TRBD1 matching over 11 bases. Germline trimming cut 6 bases from V and 3 bases from J; bases unmatched to any gene: 7. The CDR3 covers 15 residues. The germline CDR1 and CDR2 sequences are MDHEN and SYDVKM. The CDR3 sequence: CASSRLGTGGYEQYF. CDR3 in DNA: TGTGCCAGCAGCCGACTGGGGACAGGGGGCTACGAGCAGTACTTC. Looking up the rest from reference TRBV28 and TRBJ2-7 gives the full variable domain: DVKVTQSSRYLVKRTGEKVFLECVQDMDHENMFWYRQDPGLGLRLIYFSYDVKMKEKGDIPEGYSVSREKKERFSLILESASTNQTSMYLCASSRLGTGGYEQYFGPGTRLTVT.

In this sample, this clone turned up a few times. This chain links TRBV23-1 with TRBJ2-7, with D perhaps TRBD1 (6 bases). TRBV23-1 is identified as an open reading frame with a role that is uncertain. The length of the CDR3 is 12 residues. V dropped 11 bases and J dropped 3 bases, with 14 bases sitting between them. In DNA form, the CDR3 reads TGCGCCTCACAGGGTCGAAGCTACGAGCAGTACTTC. Residues: CASQGRSYEQYF.

The chain employs TRBV7-9 and TRBJ2-7; TRBD1 matches at 8 bases. Germline CDR1 and CDR2: SEHNR and FQNEAQ (reference sequence). This CDR3 is 17 amino acids long. Trimming at V came to 5 bases and at J to 1 base, leaving 13 bases not matched to a gene. DNA of the CDR3: TGTGCCAGCAGCAAAGGGACAGGAACATCGGGATCCTACGAGCAGTACTTC. Its protein product is CASSKGTGTSGSYEQYF.

A few counts support this clone. This chain links TRBV2 with TRBJ1-1, with a weak D call TRBD1 (6 bases). Germline CDR1 SNHLY, CDR2 FYNNEI. CDR3 length: 11 amino acids. The V end lost 6 bases, the J end lost 7 bases, and 9 bases lay between the germline ends. For the CDR3, the DNA is TGTGCCAGCAGGGGGGCAGATGAAGCTTTCTTT. Translation: CASRGADEAFF.

The chain has TRBV5-5 and TRBJ2-3, with 8 bases matching TRBD2. CDR1 and CDR2 (germline): SGHKS, YYEKEE (reference sequence). This CDR3 contains 16 residues. J gave up 2 bases and V 5 bases, and 10 bases lay outside the gene matches. Here the CDR3 DNA reads TGTGCCAGCAGGCGTAGGACTAGCCAACCCACAGATACGCAGTATTTT. Its translation is CASRRRTSQPTDTQYF.

This chain uses TRBV2 with TRBJ1-2; tentative D call: TRBD1 (5 bases). With 2 bases removed from V and 7 bases from J, the gap between germline ends came to 14 bases. Germline V lookup: CDR1 SNHLY, CDR2 FYNNEI. There are 14 residues in the CDR3. The CDR3 nucleotides read TGTGCCAGCAGTGAACTGTTCAGGGCGGTTGGCTACACCTTC. Translation gives CASSELFRAVGYTF.

The CDR3 reads CASSKGRHNEQFF. The CDR3 coding sequence is TGCGCCAGCAGCAAAGGGAGGCACAATGAGCAGTTCTTC. The rearrangement links TRBV5-1 to TRBJ2-1; tentative D call: TRBD2 (6 bases). Germline V gene sequence: CDR1 SGHRS, CDR2 YFSETQ. This CDR3 contains 13 residues. Trimming took 4 bases from V and 5 from J, leaving 10 bases between them.

This chain uses TRBV9 with TRBJ1-3, with 7 bases that match TRBD1. The CDR3 totals 15 residues. Germline V gives CDR1 SGDLS, CDR2 YYNGEE. Trimming cost V 4 bases and J 3 bases; bases outside gene matches: 7. DNA of the CDR3: TGTGCCAGCAGCACCGAGGGGGCGCTTGGAAACACCATATATTTT. The encoded protein is CASSTEGALGNTIYF.

V is TRBV30 and J is TRBJ1-2; 9 bases are a match to TRBD1. V shed 1 base and J 4 bases; nucleotides not matched to a gene: 1. Germline V gene lookup returns CDR1 GTSNPN and CDR2 SVGIG (reference sequence). CDR3 size: 13 residues. The chain's CDR3 is CAWSDRGPYGYTF. CDR3 coding DNA: TGTGCCTGGAGTGACAGGGGGCCCTATGGCTACACCTTC.

As for this clone: A read error is likely, as this CDR3 ends without the conserved phenylalanine or tryptophan. No DNA is shown, since the ends of the CDR3 on it are uncertain; the CDR3 is the one TCRdb lists. The chain employs TRBV4-1 and TRBJ1-2. The CDR3 is 10 amino acids long, termini counted. Germline CDR1 MGHRA, CDR2 YSYEKL. CDR3 region: CASSQEIRTV.

The chain links TRBV27 to TRBJ2-1; 9 bases match TRBD2. CDR3 size: 15 residues. V was clipped by 2 bases and J by 4 bases; unmatched bases: 3. Germline V gene lookup returns CDR1 MNHEY and CDR2 SMNVEV (reference sequence). This chain's CDR3 is CASSLQTSGYNEQFF. The CDR3 nucleotides are TGTGCCAGCAGTTTACAGACTAGCGGTTACAATGAGCAGTTCTTC.

This clone was counted a single time. The chain has TRBV5-1 and TRBJ2-5; D gene uncertain. Germline lookup yields CDR1 SGHRS and CDR2 YFSETQ. With 0 bases removed from V and 0 bases from J, the gap between germline ends came to 9 bases. The CDR3 is 15 amino acids. The CDR3 protein is CASSLGARNQETQYF. DNA of the CDR3: TGCGCCAGCAGCTTGGGGGCCAGAAACCAAGAGACCCAGTACTTC.

This clone was recorded only once. The chain links TRBV5-8 to TRBJ1-1; D possibly corresponds to TRBD1 (6 bases). V lost 3 bases and J lost 0, with 6 bases in between. The CDR3 is 13 amino acids. CDR1 and CDR2 (germline): SGHTS, YDEGEE. The CDR3 coding sequence is TGTGCCAGCAGCTCAGGGGTGAACACTGAAGCTTTCTTT. This sequence encodes CASSSGVNTEAFF. The full variable domain, rest sourced from reference TRBV5-8 and TRBJ1-1, is EAGVTQSPTHLIKTRGQQATLRCSPISGHTSVYWYQQALGLGLQFLLWYDEGEERNRGNFPPRFSGRQFPNYSSELNVNALELEDSALYLCASSSGVNTEAFFGQGTRLTVV.

The J gene is TRBJ2-7, the V gene TRBV5-1; tentatively, D is TRBD2 (5 bases). Trimming stripped 0 bases from V and 3 bases from J, with 13 bases between. Germline lookup yields CDR1 SGHRS and CDR2 YFSETQ. CDR3 length equals 15 residues. Here the CDR3 reads CASSLAGERDYEQYF. As DNA, the CDR3 is TGCGCCAGCAGCTTGGCCGGGGAAAGGGACTACGAGCAGTACTTC.

The J gene is TRBJ2-3, the V gene TRBV7-3; TRBD2 agrees at 8 bases. The germline gives CDR1 SGHTA, CDR2 FQGTGA. J gave up 4 bases and V 0 bases, and 6 bases lay outside the gene matches. CDR3 length: 16 residues. The CDR3, as DNA: TGTGCCAGCAGCTTAACGCCGGGACTAGAGGCAGATACGCAGTATTTT. Amino acid sequence: CASSLTPGLEADTQYF.

The chain couples TRBV6-6 to TRBJ1-4, with no clear D. The CDR3 extends over 14 amino acids. Germline V gives CDR1 MNHNY, CDR2 SVGAGI (reference sequence). Trimming removed 5 bases at V and 4 bases at J, with 11 bases between. CDR3 nucleotide sequence: TGTGCCAGCAGTAGGATCGGGGATAATGAAAAACTGTTTTTT. Residues: CASSRIGDNEKLFF.

The chain couples TRBV3-1 (or the pseudogene TRBV3-2) to TRBJ2-3; 7 bases agree with TRBD2. The V gene end was trimmed by 4 bases and the J gene end by 5 bases; junction bases not matched to a gene: 15. Germline V gives CDR1 LGHDT, CDR2 YNNKEL (reference sequence). The CDR3 runs to 17 residues. Here the CDR3 reads CASSPILGEGLRDTQYF. CDR3 bases: TGTGCCAGCAGCCCCATTTTGGGGGAGGGCCTTAGAGATACGCAGTATTTT.

This rearrangement joins TRBV11-2 to TRBJ2-1; D perhaps matches TRBD2 (6 bases). The CDR3 loop spans 16 amino acids. Looked up from germline, CDR1 is SGHAT and CDR2 is FQNNGV. Trimming removed 3 bases at V and 5 bases at J, with 17 bases between. For the CDR3, the DNA is TGTGCCAGCAGCTTGAGAAGGACGGGAGTTCACAATGAGCAGTTCTTC. Residues: CASSLRRTGVHNEQFF.

This clone appeared once. The chain is built from TRBV21-1 and TRBJ2-7; whether TRBD1, the table's D call, matches the DNA was not checked. TRBV21-1 is labeled a pseudogene. CDR3 size: 16 residues. CDR3 amino acids: CASRKQGAHITYEQYF. The CDR3, as DNA: TGTGCCAGCAGAAAACAGGGGGCGCACATCACCTACGAGCAGTACTTC.

DNA for the CDR3: TGTGCCAGCAGCCGCGGACTTTCCGTGAACACCGGGGAGCTGTTTTTT. Encoded protein: CASSRGLSVNTGELFF. V usage is TRBV6-2 or TRBV6-3 and J usage is TRBJ2-2; weak D call: TRBD2 (5 bases). V was clipped by 6 bases and J by 1 base, with 15 bases between them. This CDR3 has 16 amino acids. Germline loops: CDR1 MNHEY, CDR2 SVGEGT.

V gene TRBV29-1 combines with J gene TRBJ2-5; 7 bases are shared with TRBD2. Trimming cost V 3 bases and J 3 bases; bases outside gene matches: 1. Germline lookup yields CDR1 SQVTM and CDR2 ANQGSEA. The CDR3 has 12 amino acids. The CDR3 protein is CSVEGGEETQYF. Here the CDR3 DNA reads TGCAGCGTTGAGGGGGGGGAAGAGACCCAGTACTTC.